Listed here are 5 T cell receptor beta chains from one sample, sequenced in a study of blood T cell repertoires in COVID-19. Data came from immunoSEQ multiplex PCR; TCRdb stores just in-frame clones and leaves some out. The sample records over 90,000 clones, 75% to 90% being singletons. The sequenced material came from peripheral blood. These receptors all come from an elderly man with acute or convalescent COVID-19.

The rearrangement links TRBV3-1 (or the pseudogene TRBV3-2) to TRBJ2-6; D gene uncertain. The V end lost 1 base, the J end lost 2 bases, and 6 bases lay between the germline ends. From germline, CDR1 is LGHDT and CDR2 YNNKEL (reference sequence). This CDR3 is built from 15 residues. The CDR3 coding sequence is TGTGCCAGCAGCCAAGCCAGGCCTGGGGCCAACGTCCTGACTTTC. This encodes CASSQARPGANVLTF.

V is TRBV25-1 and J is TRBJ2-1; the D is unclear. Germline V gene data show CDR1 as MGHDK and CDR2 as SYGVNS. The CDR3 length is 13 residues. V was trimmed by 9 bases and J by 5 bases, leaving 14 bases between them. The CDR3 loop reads CASRVRENNEQFF. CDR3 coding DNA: TGTGCCAGTCGGGTTAGAGAGAACAATGAGCAGTTCTTC.

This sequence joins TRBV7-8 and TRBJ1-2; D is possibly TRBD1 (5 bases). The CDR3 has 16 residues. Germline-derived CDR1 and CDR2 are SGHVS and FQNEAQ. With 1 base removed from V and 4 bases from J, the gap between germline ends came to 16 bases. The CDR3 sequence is CASSLVGGAGPYGYTF. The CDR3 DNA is TGTGCCAGCAGCTTAGTAGGTGGGGCAGGGCCCTATGGCTACACCTTC. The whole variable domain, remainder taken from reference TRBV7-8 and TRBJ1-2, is GAGVSQSPRYKVAKRGQDVALRCDPISGHVSLFWYQQALGQGPEFLTYFQNEAQLDKSGLPSDRFFAERPEGSVSTLKIQRTQQEDSAVYLCASSLVGGAGPYGYTFGSGTRLTVV.

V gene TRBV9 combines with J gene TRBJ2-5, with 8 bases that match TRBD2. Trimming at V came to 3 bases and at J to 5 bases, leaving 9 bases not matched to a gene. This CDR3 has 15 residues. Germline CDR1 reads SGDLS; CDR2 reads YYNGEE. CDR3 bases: TGTGCCAGCAGCGCGGGCGCGGGAGGAGGCGAGACCCAGTACTTC. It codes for CASSAGAGGGETQYF.

The CDR3 reads CASSPGLAGVWEQFF. In DNA form, the CDR3 reads TGTGCCAGCAGCCCCGGACTAGCGGGAGTTTGGGAGCAGTTCTTC. The V call is TRBV5-6, the J call TRBJ2-1, with 13 bases fitting TRBD2. The CDR3 runs to 15 residues. Per germline, CDR1 SGHDT and CDR2 YYEEEE. With V trimmed by 4 bases and J by 10 bases, 8 bases remained unmatched.